This T cell receptor beta chain is from a study of blood T cell repertoires in COVID-19 (dated by TCRdb to the early 2020s). Context from the whole study: Samples covering the acute and convalescent phases of COVID-19 were provided by collaborators in the United States, Italy and Spain. The material from the prospective study consisted of cDNA or gDNA derived from T cells, B-cell-depleted T cells, or PBMCs. Deeply sampled blood TCRbeta repertoires from subjects exposed to, actively infected with, or recovered from COVID-19 were included in the dataset. The repertoires were released in a freely available public database meant as a resource for research on the immune response to SARS-CoV-2. The samples were drawn from the first 160 participants of the ongoing ImmuneRACE study and from 1,254 subjects provided by 6 global collaborators. The sample metadata nearly always contained a de-identified subject ID, COVID-19 status, age in years and sex. Where HLA class I and class II types were available, the types were taken from metadata supplied by the sample provider, not from assay-based typing. Findings and caveats that apply to the study as a whole: The quantity of clinical and demographic metadata differed by source and by participant and was supplied without curation.

As regards this clone: What antigen it recognizes has not been identified. Base quality data are lacking; no much larger clone is found one base away.

The CDR3 holds 16 amino acids from the cysteine to the phenylalanine. Only the CDR3 DNA is retained, 48 bases long and in frame from the first base. The germline V gene (reference sequence) provides CDR1 LGHDT and CDR2 YNNKEL. The germline V end is reduced by 0 bases and the J end by 4 bases; junction bases left unmatched: 3. The collaborating institutions used their own protocols to collect whole blood in K2EDTA tubes. For TCRbeta analysis, collaborators shipped samples as frozen whole blood, isolated PBMCs, or DNA extracted from either of those sample types. TCRbeta CDR3 regions were amplified from genomic DNA using the immunoSEQ Assay, a bias-controlled multiplex PCR. The study's own analysis went as follows. The number of nucleated cells in each sample was estimated by amplification of reference gene primers within the assay. To quantify the absolute abundance of each unique TCRbeta CDR3 rearrangement, sequence reads were collapsed and filtered. For each sample, productive Simpson clonality was calculated as the square root of Simpson's diversity index across productive rearrangements. Sourced from immuneACCESS, this table was stored by TCRdb with only in-frame sequences that have V and J called. A share of the clones is absent; for the studies checked, an unresolved V gene accounts for under half, and the remainder has no known explanation. V and J calls and clone size come straight from that table; D and trimming were deduced from the DNA. The sample records about 180,000 clones, about 80% of which are singletons. 26% of the sample belongs to the ten largest clones.

This clonotype was obtained from a woman aged 70 to 79 with acute or convalescent COVID-19. Specimen: peripheral blood. The V and J genes are TRBV3-1 (or the pseudogene TRBV3-2) and TRBJ2-1, with TRBD2 identical over 10 junction bases. The CDR3 has the sequence CASSQDLAGDYNEQFF. The nucleotide sequence is TGTGCCAGCAGCCAAGATCTAGCGGGAGATTACAATGAGCAGTTCTTC.